These 30 T cell receptor beta chains originate from one sample sequenced in a study of CD8 T cells in Susac syndrome. RNA was extracted with the RNeasy kit, and a quantity of roughly 0.5 to 1 ug was reverse transcribed using random hexamers. MiXCR, applied by TCRdb to the immunoSEQ multiplex PCR reads, yields one record per CDR3 protein. This table has roughly 400,000 distinct CDR3 sequences, more than 70% appearing once. The sample was CD8+ T cells from PBMCs. These receptors originate from a human donor with multiple sclerosis.

The chain couples TRBV19 to TRBJ2-1, with D unclear. There are 13 residues in the CDR3. Trimming took off 2 bases at V and 6 bases at J, with 8 bases between the two ends. Germline V gene lookup returns CDR1 LNHDA and CDR2 SQIVND (reference sequence). The CDR3 DNA reads TGTGCCAGTAGTATATCTTATATCAATGAGCAGTTCTTC. This codes for CASSISYINEQFF.

The chain is built from TRBV10-2 and TRBJ2-7; 8 nucleotides match TRBD1. V dropped 8 bases and J dropped 4; count of bases not matched to a gene: 4. The CDR3 loop spans 12 amino acids. Looked up from germline, CDR1 is WSHSY and CDR2 is SAAADI. For the CDR3, the DNA is TGCGCCAGCCTGGACAGGGAATACGAGCAGTACTTC. Amino acid sequence: CASLDREYEQYF.

The chain couples TRBV4-2 to TRBJ2-2; D ambiguous. The CDR3 runs to 13 residues. Germline CDR1 LGHNA, CDR2 YNFKEQ. Trimming cost V 3 bases and J 5 bases, with 7 bases left between them. The CDR3 nucleotides are TGTGCCAGCAGCCAGGGGATGACCGGGGAGCTGTTTTTT. It yields the protein CASSQGMTGELFF.

J is TRBJ1-2 and V is TRBV29-1, with TRBD1 matching over 7 bases. With 4 bases clipped from V and 7 bases from J, the junction kept 9 bases outside the gene matches. Germline CDR1 SQVTM, CDR2 ANQGSEA. CDR3 length: 13 residues. CDR3 DNA: TGCAGCGTTGCAATTGGCAGGGGGGTTGGCTACACCTTC. Residues: CSVAIGRGVGYTF.

The chain combines TRBV5-1 with TRBJ2-3; 8 nucleotides line up with TRBD2. Trimming cost V 8 bases and J 0 bases; bases outside gene matches: 11. CDR3 length: 16 residues. CDR1 and CDR2 (germline): SGHRS, YFSETQ. Here the CDR3 DNA reads TGCGCCAGTAGATACGCGGGAGGAGATAGCACAGATACGCAGTATTTT. Its protein is CASRYAGGDSTDTQYF. Looking up the rest from reference TRBV5-1 and TRBJ2-3 gives the full variable domain: KAGVTQTPRYLIKTRGQQVTLSCSPISGHRSVSWYQQTPGQGLQFLFEYFSETQRNKGNFPGRFSGRQFSNSRSEMNVSTLELGDSALYLCASRYAGGDSTDTQYFGPGTRLTVL.

The V gene is TRBV7-2, the J gene TRBJ2-2, with D tentatively TRBD2 (5 bases). The V and J ends lost 2 bases and 6 bases respectively, with 13 bases between them. CDR1 is SGHTA, CDR2 FQGNSA, per germline. This CDR3 is built from 15 residues. The CDR3 DNA is TGTGCCAGCAGCTTATCAGAGGGCGGTCCCGGGGAGCTGTTTTTT. Translated, it gives CASSLSEGGPGELFF.

The rearrangement joins TRBV11-2 to TRBJ2-1; weak D call: TRBD2 (6 bases). V was clipped by 6 bases and J by 8 bases, with 17 bases between them. The CDR3 runs to 14 residues. Per the germline V gene, CDR1 is SGHAT and CDR2 is FQNNGV. The CDR3 DNA reads as TGTGCCAGCAGAAAGATCGCGGGGTTGGATGAGCAGTTCTTC. This sequence encodes CASRKIAGLDEQFF.

J is TRBJ2-2 and V is TRBV9; D not certain. V was shortened by 0 bases and J by 6 bases, with 9 bases between the two germline ends. Per germline, CDR1 SGDLS and CDR2 YYNGEE. This CDR3 comprises 14 residues. This chain's CDR3 is CASSVGVAAGELFF. CDR3 bases: TGTGCCAGCAGCGTAGGGGTTGCTGCCGGGGAGCTGTTTTTT.

This chain joins TRBV10-1 and TRBJ2-7, with TRBD1 as a possible D gene (6 bases). Trimming stripped 5 bases from V and 7 bases from J, with 12 bases between. CDR3 size: 12 residues. Germline V CDR1 and CDR2: WNHNN, SYGVQD (reference sequence). The CDR3 protein is CASSRDTPEQYF. As DNA, the CDR3 is TGCGCCAGCAGTCGGGACACGCCGGAGCAGTACTTC.

This chain connects TRBV2 to TRBJ2-7; D is unresolved. This CDR3 region has 10 residues. Trimming stripped 4 bases from V and 5 bases from J, with 3 bases between. Germline CDR1 is SNHLY and CDR2 is FYNNEI. The DNA of the CDR3 is TGTGCCAGCAGTGGACACGAGCAGTACTTC. Translation: CASSGHEQYF.

This clonotype was seen just once. This chain links TRBV4-1 with TRBJ2-1; TRBD2 agrees at 9 bases. CDR1 and CDR2 (germline): MGHRA, YSYEKL. The V gene end was trimmed by 3 bases and the J gene end by 7 bases; junction bases not matched to a gene: 13. The CDR3 runs 17 residues. The CDR3 DNA follows: TGCGCCAGCAGCCATCCCCCCTGGCGGGAGGGTAGGAATGAGCAGTTCTTC. Residues: CASSHPPWREGRNEQFF.

The J gene is TRBJ1-1, the V gene TRBV11-2; 8 bases map to TRBD1. V was pared by 3 bases and J by 5 bases, with 11 bases of the junction left unmatched. From germline, CDR1 is SGHAT and CDR2 FQNNGV. This CDR3 region has 16 residues. The CDR3 region has the DNA TGTGCCAGCAGCTTGTGGGTCAGGGGGCGAGAGACTGAAGCTTTCTTT. Its translation: CASSLWVRGRETEAFF.

The chain uses TRBV5-4 and TRBJ2-1, with D hard to call. This CDR3 has 14 amino acids. The V gene's germline CDR1 is SGHNT and CDR2 YYREEE (reference sequence). Between the trimmed V and J ends, which lost 0 bases and 7 bases, there was a span of 11 bases. The CDR3: CASSLAMMGNEQFF. The CDR3 DNA is TGTGCCAGCAGCTTGGCCATGATGGGGAATGAGCAGTTCTTC.

This clonotype was found once. The chain employs TRBV5-1 and TRBJ1-1, with TRBD1 matching 7 bases. V trimming: 3 bases; J trimming: 5 bases; junction bases outside the gene matches: 16. CDR3 size: 17 residues. The germline gives CDR1 SGHRS, CDR2 YFSETQ. CDR3 sequence reads: CASSSPRQGEGRTEAFF. The DNA of the CDR3 is TGCGCCAGCAGCTCCCCCCGACAGGGAGAGGGGAGGACTGAAGCTTTCTTT.

The chain links TRBV7-8 to TRBJ2-2; D might be TRBD1 (6 bases). Germline lookup yields CDR1 SGHVS and CDR2 FQNEAQ. The germline V and J ends were trimmed by 5 bases and 3 bases, with 16 bases remaining between them. The CDR3 consists of 16 residues. The CDR3: CASSRLGAQYTGELFF. Here the CDR3 DNA reads TGTGCCAGCAGCCGACTGGGGGCACAGTACACCGGGGAGCTGTTTTTT.

The chain employs TRBV29-1 and TRBJ2-2; D unclear. Trimming removed 2 bases at V and 1 base at J, with 5 bases between. The CDR3 is made up of 13 amino acids. CDR1 SQVTM and CDR2 ANQGSEA come from the germline V gene. CDR3 nucleotide sequence: TGCAGCGTTGAATCCCGGAACACCGGGGAGCTGTTTTTT. Protein product: CSVESRNTGELFF.

V and J are TRBV6-5 and TRBJ2-7; tentatively, D is TRBD2 (6 bases). Trimming left V 2 bases short and J 2 bases short, with 10 bases between. CDR3 length: 14 residues. Germline CDR1 is MNHEY and CDR2 is SVGAGI. In DNA form, the CDR3 reads TGTGCCAGCAGTTACGCGGGAACGGCCTACGAGCAGTACTTC. Translated: CASSYAGTAYEQYF.

The chain joins TRBV7-9 to TRBJ1-1, with D perhaps TRBD1 (6 bases). Trimming pared 7 bases from V and 3 bases from J, leaving 24 bases between. The CDR3 contains 17 residues. CDR1 is SEHNR, CDR2 FQNEAQ, per germline (reference sequence). The chain's CDR3 is CASTPSPQGRADTEAFF. CDR3 nucleotides: TGTGCCAGCACCCCCTCCCCGCAGGGGCGGGCGGACACTGAAGCTTTCTTT.

The chain couples TRBV2 to TRBJ2-6; 9 bases are shared with TRBD1. Germline V gene lookup returns CDR1 SNHLY and CDR2 FYNNEI. Germline trimming cut 10 bases from V and 0 bases from J; bases unmatched to any gene: 4. CDR3 length: 15 residues. The CDR3 here is CATRDRDSGANVLTF. For the CDR3, the DNA is TGTGCCACTCGGGACAGGGACTCTGGGGCCAACGTCCTGACTTTC.

CDR3 bases: TGTGCCAGCAGCAAATCCCTGCGACACCTCTCCTACGAGCAGTACTTC. Its protein product is CASSKSLRHLSYEQYF. V gene TRBV21-1 combines with J gene TRBJ2-7; the listed D gene, TRBD1, was not tested against the DNA. TRBV21-1 is reported as a pseudogene. The CDR3 extends over 16 amino acids.

The rearrangement links TRBV18 to TRBJ2-5; TRBD2 might be the D (5 bases). Per germline, CDR1 KGHSH and CDR2 LQKENI. The length of the CDR3 is 13 residues. Trimming shortened V by 4 bases and J by 5 bases, and 11 bases separated the two germline ends. CDR3 bases: TGTGCCAGCTCACGGACTGGATATGAGACCCAGTACTTC. Translated: CASSRTGYETQYF.

CDR3 protein: CSASWRNTEAFF. In nucleotides, the CDR3 is TGCAGTGCTAGTTGGAGGAACACTGAAGCTTTCTTT. This sequence joins TRBV20-1 and TRBJ1-1; no firm D call. The CDR3 runs to 12 residues. From germline, CDR1 is DFQATT and CDR2 SNEGSKA (reference sequence). Trimming shortened V by 3 bases and J by 1 base, and 6 bases separated the two germline ends.

The chain carries TRBV6-5 and TRBJ1-5, with TRBD1 as a possible D gene (5 bases). The CDR3 covers 14 residues. CDR1 and CDR2 (germline): MNHEY, SVGAGI. V lost 0 bases to trimming and J lost 16 bases, with 19 bases between them. CDR3 protein: CASSYSVGGDLIHF. CDR3 sequence (DNA): TGTGCCAGCAGTTACTCGGTGGGAGGGGACCTGATACATTTT.

This clonotype came up once. V and J are TRBV11-2 and TRBJ2-3, with TRBD1 as a possible D gene (6 bases). V was clipped by 4 bases and J by 4 bases, with 21 bases between them. CDR1 is SGHAT and CDR2 is FQNNGV in the germline V gene. The CDR3 contains 17 residues. Here the CDR3 reads CASSSPQGVWSSDTQYF. The CDR3 nucleotides read TGTGCCAGCAGCTCCCCACAGGGAGTGTGGTCCTCAGATACGCAGTATTTT.

This clonotype was recorded a few times. This CDR3 reads CASSLVGSTDTQYF. Here the CDR3 DNA reads TGTGCCAGCAGTTTAGTGGGTTCCACAGATACGCAGTATTTT. The chain recombines TRBV28 with TRBJ2-3, with D hard to call. The CDR3 loop spans 14 amino acids. V lost 2 bases, J lost 2 bases, and 8 bases lay in between. Germline assignment: CDR1 MDHEN and CDR2 SYDVKM. Combining the CDR3 with reference TRBV28 and TRBJ2-3 gives the whole variable domain DVKVTQSSRYLVKRTGEKVFLECVQDMDHENMFWYRQDPGLGLRLIYFSYDVKMKEKGDIPEGYSVSREKKERFSLILESASTNQTSMYLCASSLVGSTDTQYFGPGTRLTVL.

The chain has TRBV28 and TRBJ2-7, with D possibly matching TRBD1 (5 bases). Germline CDR1 is MDHEN and CDR2 is SYDVKM. The V end lost 6 bases, the J end lost 6 bases, and 21 bases lay between the germline ends. This CDR3 spans 15 amino acids. This CDR3 is CASSVLGQLLREQYF. The CDR3 coding sequence is TGTGCCAGCAGCGTCCTTGGACAACTACTACGCGAGCAGTACTTC. The full variable domain, its missing parts supplied by reference TRBV28 and TRBJ2-7, is DVKVTQSSRYLVKRTGEKVFLECVQDMDHENMFWYRQDPGLGLRLIYFSYDVKMKEKGDIPEGYSVSREKKERFSLILESASTNQTSMYLCASSVLGQLLREQYFGPGTRLTVT.

The rearrangement links TRBV2 to TRBJ1-2, with 11 nucleotides matching TRBD1. The V segment lost 7 bases and the J segment 4 bases; nucleotides outside the gene matches: 2. In germline, CDR1 is SNHLY, CDR2 FYNNEI. The CDR3 runs 13 residues. DNA of the CDR3: TGTGCCAGCATTGGACAGGGGGCCTATGGCTACACCTTC. It codes for CASIGQGAYGYTF.

This chain uses TRBV2 with TRBJ2-3, with 7 bases that match TRBD2. The CDR3 is 16 residues long. Germline V lookup: CDR1 SNHLY, CDR2 FYNNEI. The trim removed 4 bases at V and 2 bases at J, leaving 9 bases unmatched. The CDR3 DNA sequence: TGTGCCAGCAGTGCACCCACTAGCGACCCCACAGATACGCAGTATTTT. Protein: CASSAPTSDPTDTQYF. Using reference TRBV2 and TRBJ2-3 for the parts outside the CDR3, the full variable domain is EPEVTQTPSHQVTQMGQEVILRCVPISNHLYFYWYRQILGQKVEFLVSFYNNEISEKSEIFDDQFSVERPDGSNFTLKIRSTKLEDSAMYFCASSAPTSDPTDTQYFGPGTRLTVL.

This chain uses TRBV11-2 with TRBJ2-2, with D perhaps matching TRBD2 (6 bases). CDR1 and CDR2 from the germline V gene are SGHAT and FQNNGV. This CDR3 has 14 residues. V lost 4 bases to trimming and J lost 3 bases, with 9 bases between them. The CDR3 is CASSSPGDTGELFF. The CDR3 region has the DNA TGTGCCAGCAGCTCGCCGGGGGACACCGGGGAGCTGTTTTTT.

The V call is TRBV29-1, the J call TRBJ1-1; D unclear. Germline CDR1 SQVTM, CDR2 ANQGSEA. CDR3 size: 11 residues. V was cut by 7 bases and J by 7 bases, with 13 bases left in between. The DNA for the CDR3 is TGCAGCGCAAGCGGAGTCCATGAAGCTTTCTTT. Translation: CSASGVHEAFF.